The rows below give T cell receptor beta chains drawn from one sample of a study of T cell responses to AZD1222 COVID-19 vaccine. Only in-frame clones appear in the TCRdb table, and some are missing; sequencing was by immunoSEQ multiplex PCR. The table shows 58,000 or so clones, with around 83% occurring only once. The source material was peripheral blood, sampled on day 0 of AZD1222 vaccination. The receptors originated from an adult in good health. Each CDR3 is given without its conserved first and last residue.

>TRBV29-1|14|TRBJ1-2
SVAGGGRAIGYGYT
>TRBV28|12|TRBJ2-7
ASSLTGGTYEQY
>TRBV7-9|14|TRBJ2-5
ASSLFVGRGSETQY
>TRBV2|15|TRBJ2-7
ASSDSLGPMDSYEQY
>TRBV29-1|12|TRBJ1-3
SAMKGFSGNTIY
>TRBV11-2|13|TRBJ2-2
ASSLYITGAGELF
>TRBV29-1|11|TRBJ1-3
SVERGSGNTIY
>TRBV29-1|12|TRBJ2-3
SVEDHPGRDTQY
>TRBV11-2|12|TRBJ2-7
ASSLGRGGVEQY
>TRBV21-1|12|TRBJ2-7
ASSYSTDTYEQY
>TRBV19|14|TRBJ1-4
ASSIRDRGRNEKLF
>TRBV4-2|15|TRBJ2-3
ASSHPAGTSDTDTQY
>TRBV14|15|TRBJ2-6
ASSQRTGRSGANVLT
>TRBV27|11|TRBJ2-1
ASSLAGGNEQF
>TRBV18|14|TRBJ1-5
ASSPEQVSGNQPQH
>TRBV15|15|TRBJ2-1
ATSRESVQHLGNEQF
>TRBV4-2|13|TRBJ1-2
ASSQASDRVDGYT
>TRBV12-3/TRBV12-4|10|TRBJ2-7
ASSQGYNEQY
>TRBV4-1|13|TRBJ2-5
ASREREWYQETQY
>TRBV7-2|16|TRBJ2-2
ASSPRTGRYSKLGELF
>TRBV28|11|TRBJ2-3
ASGPGTSDTQY
>TRBV6-5|10|TRBJ1-1
ASRTSGTETF
>TRBV29-1|12|TRBJ1-1
SVVRWGENTEAF
>TRBV9|13|TRBJ1-2
ASSLRDRNNYGYT
>TRBV5-1|14|TRBJ2-2
ASSFQSGTGTGELF
>TRBV12-3/TRBV12-4|10|TRBJ2-5
ASTGEGETQY
>TRBV27|13|TRBJ1-5
AEPKDRGNNQPQH
>TRBV7-8|13|TRBJ1-1
ASSLGVGAFYEAF
>TRBV15|11|TRBJ2-1
ATSRGPRGWQF
>TRBV27|14|TRBJ1-2
ASSLFPTGMAYGYT
>TRBV13|11|TRBJ2-7
ASSFSPAGEQY
>TRBV14|11|TRBJ2-2
ASSQAAGRTLF
>TRBV5-1|11|TRBJ2-2
ASSLDYTGELF
>TRBV28|11|TRBJ2-7
ASIPVGSYEQY
>TRBV11-2|11|TRBJ2-3
ASSRTHGDTQY
>TRBV5-1|15|TRBJ2-1
ASSLEKVWEVPNEQF
>TRBV7-2|11|TRBJ1-1
ASSLAKNTEAF
>TRBV7-2|12|TRBJ2-7
ASSFRLGVYEQY
>TRBV7-9|14|TRBJ2-2
ASSPRQGMNTGELF
>TRBV5-6|14|TRBJ1-6
ASSPTQMGYNSPLH
>TRBV7-6|14|TRBJ2-7
ASSLRPQGDITEQY
>TRBV19|12|TRBJ1-2
ASAYRDRGYGYT
>TRBV7-7|12|TRBJ2-7
ASSLPGWGYEQY
>TRBV18|14|TRBJ2-1
ASSRTGSGGAREQF
>TRBV2|10|TRBJ1-5
ASQYRNQPQH
>TRBV24-1|15|TRBJ2-6
ATSDWGGASGANVLT